The 18 T cell receptor beta chains presented below share a single source sample, sequenced in a study of CD8+CD57+ T cells in acquired aplastic anemia. Using genomic DNA as the template, TCR beta VDJ and CDR3 profiling was carried out. One entry per CDR3 protein, called by TCRdb with MiXCR from the reads. The sample carries under 200,000 distinct CDR3 sequences, less than 65% recorded once. Sequencing was performed on sorted CD4+, CD8+, or CD8+CD57+ T cells (not recorded which) from PBMCs. The receptors originated from a human donor with severe aplastic anemia or a healthy control (not recorded which).

On this clonotype: Without the conserved terminal phenylalanine or tryptophan, this CDR3 likely stems from a read error. The V gene is TRBV29-1, the J gene TRBJ2-7; possibly TRBD1 or TRBD2 for D (6 bases each). Per germline, CDR1 SQVTM and CDR2 ANQGSEA. There are 13 residues in the CDR3. V was pared by 3 bases and J by 5 bases, with 14 bases between. The CDR3 is CSVERGGQNEQYL. The CDR3 nucleotides are TGCAGCGTTGAGAGAGGGGGGCAGAACGAGCAGTACCTC.

This clonotype came up many times. The rearrangement uses TRBV10-3 and TRBJ1-1; no definite D call. Germline V gene lookup returns CDR1 ENHRY and CDR2 SYGVKD. CDR3 length: 14 amino acids. V was cut by 3 bases and J by 0 bases, with 8 bases left in between. The CDR3 DNA reads TGTGCCATCAGTGAACCCGATTTGAACACTGAAGCTTTCTTT. This encodes CAISEPDLNTEAFF.

The rearrangement links TRBV7-2 to TRBJ2-1; TRBD2 agrees at 8 bases. V was clipped by 5 bases and J by 0 bases; unmatched bases: 6. The CDR3 is 16 residues long. CDR1 and CDR2 (germline): SGHTA, FQGNSA. In DNA form, the CDR3 reads TGTGCCAGCAGCCCGCCGGGAGGGCGCTCCTACAATGAGCAGTTCTTC. The encoded protein is CASSPPGGRSYNEQFF.

Concerning this clonotype: The junction shows a germline mismatch at one end, possibly a read error. The chain links TRBV7-9 to TRBJ1-6; weak D call: TRBD1 (5 bases). CDR1 is SEHNR and CDR2 is FQNEAQ in the germline V gene (reference sequence). This CDR3 has 18 amino acids. The CDR3 nucleotides are TGTGCTAGCAGCTTAGAGACAGTCAATCCACCGGATACTTCACCCCTCCACTTT. Protein: CASSLETVNPPDTSPLHF.

This clonotype was picked up a small number of times. The chain joins TRBV7-2 to TRBJ2-1; TRBD2 aligns across 13 bases. Unmatched junction bases numbered 5, after V lost 6 bases and J lost 6 bases. The CDR3 covers 15 residues. CDR1 and CDR2 (germline): SGHTA, FQGNSA. CDR3 sequence: CASRSGTSGVNEQFF. In nucleotides, the CDR3 is TGTGCCAGCAGATCCGGGACTAGCGGGGTCAATGAGCAGTTCTTC.

The gene calls are TRBV14 and TRBJ2-2; no reliable D call. V lost 4 bases, J lost 7 bases, and 10 bases lay in between. The CDR3 has 13 residues. The germline V gene encodes CDR1 SGHDN and CDR2 FVKESK. CDR3 DNA: TGTGCCAGCAGCCCAAAGCCAGGCGGGGAGCTGTTTTTT. It translates to CASSPKPGGELFF.

This clonotype was counted a few times. The V gene is TRBV7-9, the J gene TRBJ2-7; 8 bases line up with TRBD1. The CDR3 has 13 residues. The trim removed 5 bases at V and 4 bases at J, leaving 4 bases unmatched. CDR1 SEHNR and CDR2 FQNEAQ come from the germline V gene (reference sequence). CDR3 nucleotides: TGTGCCAGCAGCCCCAGGGGGCCTTACGAGCAGTACTTC. It encodes CASSPRGPYEQYF.

The chain couples TRBV15 to TRBJ1-6; weak D call: TRBD1 (5 bases). Trimming cost V 0 bases and J 6 bases, with 12 bases left between them. The CDR3 is 16 amino acids. Germline V gene lookup returns CDR1 LNHNV and CDR2 YYDKDF (reference sequence). CDR3 protein: CATSRDFGGTNSPLHF. The CDR3 bases are TGTGCCACCAGCAGAGATTTCGGGGGGACTAATTCACCCCTCCACTTT. Full variable domain (rest looked up from reference TRBV15 and TRBJ1-6): DAMVIQNPRYQVTQFGKPVTLSCSQTLNHNVMYWYQQKSSQAPKLLFHYYDKDFNNEADTPDNFQSRRPNTSFCFLDIRSPGLGDTAMYLCATSRDFGGTNSPLHFGNGTRLTVT.

The V gene is TRBV20-1, the J gene TRBJ2-1; D remains unclear. Germline V gene sequence: CDR1 DFQATT, CDR2 SNEGSKA (reference sequence). The CDR3 runs to 14 residues. Trimming took 6 bases from V and 8 from J, leaving 20 bases between them. CDR3: CSAQLDLTWDEQFF. In DNA form, the CDR3 reads TGCAGTGCCCAGTTGGACCTCACTTGGGATGAGCAGTTCTTC.

V and J are TRBV10-3 and TRBJ1-1; the D gene is possibly TRBD1 (5 bases). Germline CDR1 reads ENHRY; CDR2 reads SYGVKD. Trimming shortened V by 10 bases and J by 3 bases, and 15 bases separated the two germline ends. The CDR3 runs 13 residues. CDR3 sequence: CATEVGAHTEAFF. The CDR3 nucleotides are TGTGCCACCGAGGTTGGGGCCCACACTGAAGCTTTCTTT.

The rearrangement joins TRBV2 to TRBJ1-2; D not certain. CDR1 and CDR2 (germline): SNHLY, FYNNEI. CDR3 size: 12 residues. V was shortened by 8 bases and J by 4 bases, with 11 bases between the two germline ends. The chain's CDR3 is CASADIIYGYTF. CDR3 DNA: TGTGCCAGCGCTGACATAATCTATGGCTACACCTTC. Full variable domain (outside the CDR3, taken from reference TRBV2 and TRBJ1-2): EPEVTQTPSHQVTQMGQEVILRCVPISNHLYFYWYRQILGQKVEFLVSFYNNEISEKSEIFDDQFSVERPDGSNFTLKIRSTKLEDSAMYFCASADIIYGYTFGSGTRLTVV.

This clonotype was observed a few times. The genes are TRBV9 and TRBJ1-2; the D is unclear. Germline V gives CDR1 SGDLS, CDR2 YYNGEE. This CDR3 is built from 12 residues. Deletions cut 4 bases from V and 3 bases from J, with 7 bases between. CDR3 region: CASSRQDYGYTF. The CDR3 DNA reads TGTGCCAGCAGCCGACAAGACTATGGCTACACCTTC.

This clonotype has just a few counts. Here the CDR3 reads CASSLGGGPNNEQFF. DNA of the CDR3: TGTGCCAGCAGCTTGGGGGGAGGGCCGAACAATGAGCAGTTCTTC. The rearrangement links TRBV7-9 to TRBJ2-1; 7 nucleotides line up with TRBD2. This CDR3 has 15 residues. The germline V gene encodes CDR1 SEHNR and CDR2 FQNEAQ (reference sequence). V shed 3 bases and J 5 bases; nucleotides not matched to a gene: 7.

The DNA of the CDR3 is TGTGCCACCAGCAGAGAGTCACGTACAGATACGCAGTATTTT. It codes for CATSRESRTDTQYF. The chain uses TRBV15 and TRBJ2-3, with D unresolved. Trimming shortened V by 0 bases and J by 3 bases, and 7 bases separated the two germline ends. Germline assignment: CDR1 LNHNV and CDR2 YYDKDF (reference sequence). The length of the CDR3 is 14 residues. The full variable domain, its missing parts supplied by reference TRBV15 and TRBJ2-3, is DAMVIQNPRYQVTQFGKPVTLSCSQTLNHNVMYWYQQKSSQAPKLLFHYYDKDFNNEADTPDNFQSRRPNTSFCFLDIRSPGLGDTAMYLCATSRESRTDTQYFGPGTRLTVL.

The V call is TRBV10-3, the J call TRBJ2-1; 12 bases align to TRBD2. V gave up 4 bases and J gave up 8 bases; unmatched junction bases: 6. This CDR3 has 15 residues. Germline CDR1 reads ENHRY; CDR2 reads SYGVKD. The CDR3, as DNA: TGTGCCATCAGTGGCGCGACTAGCGGGAGCTATGAGCAGTTCTTC. Protein product: CAISGATSGSYEQFF.

This clonotype has at least ten counts. The chain combines TRBV4-2 with TRBJ2-1; D remains unclear. Germline V CDR1 and CDR2: LGHNA, YNFKEQ. Trimming removed 3 bases from V and 8 bases from J, with 8 bases in between. The CDR3 consists of 12 residues. CDR3 amino acids: CASSHPLDEQFF. As DNA, the CDR3 is TGTGCCAGCAGCCACCCGCTGGATGAGCAGTTCTTC.

A word on this clonotype: The junction does not match germline at one end; this may be a read error. The J gene is TRBJ2-1, the V gene TRBV7-3; maybe TRBD2 (5 bases). This CDR3 contains 16 residues. Per germline, CDR1 SGHTA and CDR2 FQGTGA. CDR3 coding DNA: TGTGCCAGCAGCGTCACTAGTCAGAGCTCCCACAATGAGCAGTTCTTC. This translates into CASSVTSQSSHNEQFF.

This clonotype was counted ten times or more. V and J are TRBV20-1 and TRBJ2-3, with unresolved D. Germline values: CDR1 DFQATT, CDR2 SNEGSKA (reference sequence). The CDR3 has 12 residues. Between the trimmed V and J ends, which lost 4 bases and 4 bases, there was a span of 9 bases. The CDR3 DNA is TGCAGTGCTACAAGGATGGCAGATACGCAGTATTTT. Amino acids: CSATRMADTQYF.